The clone carrying this TCR beta chain was picked up a small number of times. The sample belongs to a study of control samples from healthy donors and cancer patients. CDR1 and CDR2 (germline): KGHSH, LQKENI. The CDR3 contains 15 residues. The V gene end was trimmed by 4 bases and the J gene end by 2 bases; junction bases not matched to a gene: 5. Assay used: immunoSEQ multiplex PCR; TCRdb lists only in-frame clones, some missing. The sample lists under 450,000 clones; 75% to 95% were seen once. The chain combines TRBV18 with TRBJ1-1; 9 bases are a match to TRBD1. The sequenced sample was PBMCs. The sequence was collected from a man aged 40-55 years with head and neck cancer. This CDR3 is CASSQGQGTNTEAFF. The DNA for the CDR3 is TGTGCCAGCTCACAAGGACAGGGGACCAACACTGAAGCTTTCTTT. Full variable domain (remainder filled in from reference TRBV18 and TRBJ1-1): NAGVMQNPRHLVRRRGQEARLRCSPMKGHSHVYWYRQLPEEGLKFMVYLQKENIIDESGMPKERFSAEFPKEGPSILRIQQVVRGDSAAYFCASSQGQGTNTEAFFGQGTRLTVV.